The 32 T cell receptor beta chains in this list originate from one sample, sequenced in a study of control samples from healthy donors and cancer patients. Clones were sequenced by immunoSEQ multiplex PCR, and TCRdb holds only the in-frame ones, with some missing. Of around 130,000 clones listed, roughly 90% are singletons. Input material: blood. The receptors derive from a man younger than 35 in good health.

There are a few counts of this clone. The chain is built from TRBV18 and TRBJ2-3; D might be TRBD1 (6 bases). CDR3 size: 15 residues. Looked up from germline, CDR1 is KGHSH and CDR2 is LQKENI. V was pared by 3 bases and J by 3 bases, with 13 bases between. The chain's CDR3 is CASSPTLGQTDTQYF. Written as DNA, the CDR3 is TGTGCCAGCTCACCTACTTTAGGACAGACAGATACGCAGTATTTT. Variable domain in full (rest from reference TRBV18 and TRBJ2-3): NAGVMQNPRHLVRRRGQEARLRCSPMKGHSHVYWYRQLPEEGLKFMVYLQKENIIDESGMPKERFSAEFPKEGPSILRIQQVVRGDSAAYFCASSPTLGQTDTQYFGPGTRLTVL.

The J gene is TRBJ2-3, the V gene TRBV9, with 11 bases matching TRBD2. V lost 0 bases and J lost 0; bases outside the gene matches: 9. The CDR3 totals 19 residues. Germline CDR1 reads SGDLS; CDR2 reads YYNGEE. CDR3 sequence reads: CASSVGTSGGTASTDTQYF. CDR3 nucleotide sequence: TGTGCCAGCAGCGTAGGCACTAGCGGGGGAACAGCTAGCACAGATACGCAGTATTTT.

V and J are TRBV6-6 and TRBJ2-5; D unclear. The CDR3 spans 13 residues. V dropped 4 bases and J dropped 2 bases, with 8 bases sitting between them. The germline gives CDR1 MNHNY, CDR2 SVGAGI (reference sequence). CDR3 in DNA: TGTGCCAGCAGTTCCCGGCCTCAAGAGACCCAGTACTTC. This codes for CASSSRPQETQYF.

This clone was found once. CDR3 bases: TGTGCCAGCAGTGAAGTCAGGGCAAATACGCAGTATTTT. This codes for CASSEVRANTQYF. V gene TRBV2 combines with J gene TRBJ2-3, with D possibly being TRBD1 (5 bases). This CDR3 has 13 amino acids. V lost 1 base, J lost 7 bases, and 9 bases lay in between. From germline, CDR1 is SNHLY and CDR2 FYNNEI.

The chain is built from TRBV10-3 and TRBJ2-1; D unresolved. Germline CDR1 reads ENHRY; CDR2 reads SYGVKD. Deletions cut 4 bases from V and 5 bases from J, with 3 bases between. This CDR3 has 11 amino acids. The CDR3 nucleotides read TGTGCCATCAGTGCCGACAATGAGCAGTTCTTC. Protein sequence: CAISADNEQFF.

The rearrangement joins TRBV27 to TRBJ1-1, with a tentative D call TRBD1 (6 bases). CDR1 is MNHEY, CDR2 SMNVEV, per germline (reference sequence). V was trimmed by 6 bases and J by 2 bases, leaving 25 bases between them. This CDR3 is built from 18 residues. CDR3 in DNA: TGTGCCAGCAGCCCCCTCCGGGGTCAGGGGAGGGTCAACACTGAAGCTTTCTTT. Protein: CASSPLRGQGRVNTEAFF.

This chain joins TRBV10-2 and TRBJ1-1; weak D call: TRBD1 (6 bases). This CDR3 contains 10 residues. Trimming took 7 bases from V and 8 from J, leaving 8 bases between them. Per germline, CDR1 WSHSY and CDR2 SAAADI. CDR3 residues: CASMDREAFF. Here the CDR3 DNA reads TGCGCCAGCATGGACAGAGAAGCTTTCTTT.

J is TRBJ2-1 and V is TRBV9; 10 bases are shared with TRBD2. The CDR3 spans 15 residues. The trim removed 0 bases at V and 7 bases at J, leaving 4 bases unmatched. Germline-derived CDR1 and CDR2 are SGDLS and YYNGEE. CDR3 region: CASSVGSGGQNEQFF. The DNA for the CDR3 is TGTGCCAGCAGCGTAGGTAGCGGGGGGCAAAATGAGCAGTTCTTC. Filled out from reference TRBV9 and TRBJ2-1, the complete variable domain reads DSGVTQTPKHLITATGQRVTLRCSPRSGDLSVYWYQQSLDQGLQFLIQYYNGEERAKGNILERFSAQQFPDLHSELNLSSLELGDSALYFCASSVGSGGQNEQFFGPGTRLTVL.

The genes are TRBV14 and TRBJ1-3; D gene uncertain. Trimming pared 1 base from V and 2 bases from J, leaving 3 bases between. The germline V gene has CDR1 SGHDN and CDR2 FVKESK. The CDR3 totals 13 residues. The CDR3 loop reads CASSQGPGNTIYF. CDR3 sequence (DNA): TGTGCCAGCAGCCAAGGCCCTGGAAACACCATATATTTT.

The V and J genes are TRBV9 and TRBJ2-7; a weak D match, TRBD2 (5 bases). Germline lookup yields CDR1 SGDLS and CDR2 YYNGEE. With 4 bases removed from V and 2 bases from J, the gap between germline ends came to 19 bases. There are 16 residues in the CDR3. This CDR3 is CASSTLGEASAYEQYF. Here the CDR3 DNA reads TGTGCCAGCAGCACCCTCGGGGAAGCGTCGGCCTACGAGCAGTACTTC.

The V call is TRBV9, the J call TRBJ2-6, with D uncertain. Germline V gives CDR1 SGDLS, CDR2 YYNGEE. V lost 0 bases, J lost 3 bases, and 4 bases lay in between. The CDR3 is 14 residues long. The CDR3 DNA sequence: TGTGCCAGCAGCGTAGGCGGTGGGGCCAACGTCCTGACTTTC. Translation: CASSVGGGANVLTF.

The chain joins TRBV6-5 to TRBJ1-2, with a weak D call TRBD1 (5 bases). The V end was cut by 6 bases, the J end by 2 bases, with 10 bases between. The CDR3 consists of 13 residues. CDR1 is MNHEY and CDR2 is SVGAGI in the germline V gene. The CDR3: CASRTRDNYGYTF. The CDR3 region has the DNA TGTGCCAGCAGAACCCGGGACAACTATGGCTACACCTTC.

This clone has a single count. This chain links TRBV12-3 or TRBV12-4 with TRBJ1-2; no definite D call. The ends were cut back, 10 bases at V and 0 bases at J, with 12 bases in the middle. The CDR3 has 13 amino acids. CDR3 sequence (DNA): TGTGCCAACTCCGACACTTCTAACTATGGCTACACCTTC. It translates to CANSDTSNYGYTF.

This chain connects TRBV7-3 to TRBJ2-1; D unclear. The germline V and J ends were trimmed by 6 bases and 8 bases, with 14 bases remaining between them. Germline V lookup: CDR1 SGHTA, CDR2 FQGTGA. The length of the CDR3 is 13 residues. The CDR3 nucleotides are TGTGCCAGCAGTTCCCGCTCCTTAGATGAGCAGTTCTTC. It encodes CASSSRSLDEQFF.

The sample holds a few counts of this clone. V is TRBV5-8 and J is TRBJ1-6; possible D gene TRBD1, 5 bases. Germline V lookup: CDR1 SGHTS, CDR2 YDEGEE. The CDR3 length is 15 residues. Trimming took 0 bases from V and 8 from J, leaving 12 bases between them. CDR3 nucleotide sequence: TGTGCCAGCAGCTTGGGACAGAAGGGATATTCACCCCTCCACTTT. Translated, it gives CASSLGQKGYSPLHF. Full variable domain (outside the CDR3, taken from reference TRBV5-8 and TRBJ1-6): EAGVTQSPTHLIKTRGQQATLRCSPISGHTSVYWYQQALGLGLQFLLWYDEGEERNRGNFPPRFSGRQFPNYSSELNVNALELEDSALYLCASSLGQKGYSPLHFGNGTRLTVT.

The rearrangement joins TRBV7-3 to TRBJ1-1; TRBD1 matches at 8 bases. The V gene's germline CDR1 is SGHTA and CDR2 FQGTGA. Trimming cost V 3 bases and J 8 bases; bases outside gene matches: 5. The CDR3 extends over 13 amino acids. The CDR3 coding sequence is TGTGCCAGCAGCTTCAACAGGGGGTCGGAAGCTTTCTTT. Encoded protein: CASSFNRGSEAFF.

V gene TRBV21-1 combines with J gene TRBJ1-3; the listed D gene, TRBD1, was not tested against the DNA. TRBV21-1 is listed as a pseudogene. CDR3 length: 15 residues. The CDR3 nucleotides are TGTGCCAGCAGCTACAAGACAGGGGGAGGAAACACCATATATTTT. Protein: CASSYKTGGGNTIYF.

This clone was picked up one time. J is TRBJ2-7 and V is TRBV19, with a weak D call TRBD1 (5 bases). Between the trimmed V and J ends, which lost 1 base and 2 bases, there was a span of 9 bases. The CDR3 has 14 amino acids. Germline CDR1 LNHDA, CDR2 SQIVND (reference sequence). Written as DNA, the CDR3 is TGTGCCAGTAGTATAGGTGCAGGGACCTACGAGCAGTACTTC. Protein product: CASSIGAGTYEQYF. Drawing the rest from reference TRBV19 and TRBJ2-7, the complete variable domain is DGGITQSPKYLFRKEGQNVTLSCEQNLNHDAMYWYRQDPGQGLRLIYYSQIVNDFQKGDIAEGYSVSREKKESFPLTVTSAQKNPTAFYLCASSIGAGTYEQYFGPGTRLTVT.

This sequence joins TRBV9 and TRBJ2-3; D is perhaps TRBD1 or TRBD2 (6 bases each). Trimming cost V 0 bases and J 3 bases, with 14 bases left between them. Germline CDR1 is SGDLS and CDR2 is YYNGEE. This CDR3 region has 16 residues. The CDR3 DNA sequence: TGTGCCAGCAGCGTAGGAAGGGGGGCAATGACAGATACGCAGTATTTT. It is translated as CASSVGRGAMTDTQYF.

This chain joins TRBV30 and TRBJ1-5; unclear D gene. CDR1 is GTSNPN, CDR2 SVGIG, per germline (reference sequence). The CDR3 length is 16 residues. Deletions cut 2 bases from V and 2 bases from J, with 16 bases between. Written as DNA, the CDR3 is TGTGCCTGGAGTCCCTCAACACGTAGGGGCAATCAGCCCCAGCATTTT. Protein: CAWSPSTRRGNQPQHF.

This clone was seen only a few times. V usage is TRBV5-1 and J usage is TRBJ2-6, with TRBD2 identical over 8 bases. Germline CDR1 reads SGHRS; CDR2 reads YFSETQ. The CDR3 has 20 amino acids. J gave up 0 bases and V 4 bases, and 15 bases lay outside the gene matches. The CDR3 DNA reads as TGCGCCAGCAGCCCGGAGGGGGGACTAGTCCCGACCTCTGGGGCCAACGTCCTGACTTTC. It yields the protein CASSPEGGLVPTSGANVLTF.

This clone was seen just once. The rearrangement joins TRBV7-9 to TRBJ1-1; D remains ambiguous. In germline, CDR1 is SEHNR, CDR2 FQNEAQ (reference sequence). This CDR3 has 14 residues. V lost 0 bases and J lost 0, with 5 bases in between. The CDR3 is CASSLAGMNTEAFF. The CDR3 DNA reads as TGTGCCAGCAGCTTAGCAGGCATGAACACTGAAGCTTTCTTT.

The sample holds one count of this clone. The rearrangement joins TRBV19 to TRBJ2-7; D might be TRBD1 or TRBD2, each matching 5 bases. V lost 5 bases and J lost 0, with 8 bases in between. The CDR3 consists of 13 residues. CDR1 and CDR2 from the germline V gene are LNHDA and SQIVND (reference sequence). The CDR3 reads CASSRDGSYEQYF. CDR3 nucleotides: TGTGCCAGTAGTCGGGACGGCTCCTACGAGCAGTACTTC.

The rearrangement joins TRBV11-3 to TRBJ2-3, with D possibly matching TRBD1 (6 bases). The CDR3 length is 14 residues. V dropped 0 bases and J dropped 6 bases, with 10 bases sitting between them. Germline V gives CDR1 SGHNT, CDR2 YENEEA. The CDR3 DNA reads TGTGCCAGCAGCTTAGAGGGGGCCGGGGATACGCAGTATTTT. Translating gives CASSLEGAGDTQYF.

This clone occurred once. The chain is built from TRBV5-6 and TRBJ2-5; TRBD2 aligns across 9 bases. Trimming removed 5 bases from V and 0 bases from J; junction bases left unmatched: 8. This CDR3 region has 16 residues. CDR1 and CDR2 (germline): SGHDT, YYEEEE. As DNA, the CDR3 is TGTGCCAGCAGTCGAATGGAGCGGGGGGACCAAGAGACCCAGTACTTC. Translating gives CASSRMERGDQETQYF.

V and J are TRBV4-1 and TRBJ1-1; 10 positions match TRBD1. J lost 1 base, V lost 2 bases, and 1 base had no gene match. This CDR3 is built from 15 residues. Germline V gives CDR1 MGHRA, CDR2 YSYEKL. In DNA, the CDR3 is TGCGCCAGCAGCCAAAGGACAGGGGGGAACACTGAAGCTTTCTTT. Its protein is CASSQRTGGNTEAFF.

The V call is TRBV6-5, the J call TRBJ1-1; TRBD1 agrees at 7 bases. Germline V gene lookup returns CDR1 MNHEY and CDR2 SVGAGI. Trimming at V came to 8 bases and at J to 4 bases, leaving 13 bases not matched to a gene. The CDR3 sequence is 15 residues long. CDR3 amino acids: CASSLGVQGSTEAFF. CDR3 nucleotides: TGTGCCAGCTCACTCGGGGTACAGGGGAGCACTGAAGCTTTCTTT.

Details on this clone: One end of the junction is discordant with germline, which a read error may explain. The chain employs TRBV5-1 and TRBJ1-2; the match to TRBD1 covers 9 bases. This CDR3 has 14 amino acids. Germline CDR1 is SGHRS and CDR2 is YFSETQ. The CDR3 nucleotides are TGCGCCAGCCGCTTACAGGGGGCTGACTATGGCTACACCTTC. Its translation is CASRLQGADYGYTF.

The rearrangement links TRBV9 to TRBJ2-5, with 8 bases matching TRBD1. This CDR3 has 15 residues. Germline CDR1 reads SGDLS; CDR2 reads YYNGEE. V was pared by 6 bases and J by 4 bases, with 11 bases of the junction left unmatched. Here the CDR3 DNA reads TGTGCCAGCACCCGGTCCGGGACAGGAGGAGAGACCCAGTACTTC. Residues: CASTRSGTGGETQYF.

This chain links TRBV5-1 with TRBJ1-5, with D possibly being TRBD1 (5 bases). CDR1 SGHRS and CDR2 YFSETQ come from the germline V gene. This CDR3 is 13 amino acids long. The V end lost 1 base, the J end lost 6 bases, and 8 bases lay between the germline ends. CDR3 protein: CASSLPRGQPQHF. For the CDR3, the DNA is TGCGCCAGCAGCTTGCCGAGGGGTCAGCCCCAGCATTTT. Combining the CDR3 with reference TRBV5-1 and TRBJ1-5 gives the whole variable domain KAGVTQTPRYLIKTRGQQVTLSCSPISGHRSVSWYQQTPGQGLQFLFEYFSETQRNKGNFPGRFSGRQFSNSRSEMNVSTLELGDSALYLCASSLPRGQPQHFGDGTRLSIL.

V usage is TRBV18 and J usage is TRBJ1-1, with 7 bases identical to TRBD1. From germline, CDR1 is KGHSH and CDR2 LQKENI. This CDR3 region has 13 residues. V gave up 8 bases and J gave up 6 bases; unmatched junction bases: 9. In DNA form, the CDR3 reads TGTGCCAGCCCACTCCAGGGGGGGGCTGAAGCTTTCTTT. It translates to CASPLQGGAEAFF.

Concerning this clone itself: The same CDR3 arises from other DNA sequences in this sample as well. This chain uses TRBV10-3 with TRBJ2-6; 9 bases agree with TRBD2. V dropped 9 bases and J dropped 2; count of bases not matched to a gene: 8. Germline CDR1 is ENHRY and CDR2 is SYGVKD. The CDR3 has 16 residues. The CDR3 DNA reads TGTGCCATATCCCTCGCGGGGGGGGCTGGGGCCAACGTCCTGACTTTC. It translates to CAISLAGGAGANVLTF.